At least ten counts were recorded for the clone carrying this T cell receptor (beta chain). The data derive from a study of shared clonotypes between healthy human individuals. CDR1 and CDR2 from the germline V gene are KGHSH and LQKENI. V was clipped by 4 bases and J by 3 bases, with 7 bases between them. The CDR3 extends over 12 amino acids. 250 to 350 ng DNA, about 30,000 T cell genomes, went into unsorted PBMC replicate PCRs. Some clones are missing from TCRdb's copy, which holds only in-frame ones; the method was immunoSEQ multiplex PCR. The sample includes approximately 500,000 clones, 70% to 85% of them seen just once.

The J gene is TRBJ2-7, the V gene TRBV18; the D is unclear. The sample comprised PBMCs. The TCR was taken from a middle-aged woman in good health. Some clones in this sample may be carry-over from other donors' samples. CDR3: CASSLTNYEQYF. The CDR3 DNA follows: TGTGCCAGCTCACTTACAAACTACGAGCAGTACTTC.